These T cell receptor beta chains were read from a single sample in a study of low-dose radiotherapy and immunotherapy resistance in tumors. From the reads, TCRdb called clonotypes with MiXCR, one entry per CDR3 protein. Of 50,000 or so distinct CDR3 sequences listed, about 25% were seen once; the top ten hold around 6.5%. The sequencing used PBMCs, collected after low-dose radiotherapy plus immunotherapy. The source of these receptors is a male donor with prostate cancer. CDR3s include the opening cysteine and the closing phenylalanine or tryptophan.

TRBJ1-1 | TRBV28 | CASSFGGTNTEAFF
TRBJ1-6 | TRBV4-2 | CASSQAGATGNYSPLHF
TRBJ2-5 | TRBV7-2 | CASSLDSGGPETQYF
TRBJ2-7 | TRBV20-1 | CSAIEGEPYEQYF
TRBJ1-1 | TRBV12-3/TRBV12-4 | CASTGDINTEAFF
TRBJ2-3 | TRBV12-3/TRBV12-4 | CASSPRLAGTTDTQYF
TRBJ1-2 | TRBV5-1 | CASTGQGEGYTF
TRBJ2-6 | TRBV6-5 | CASSEASGGANVLTF
TRBJ1-1 | TRBV7-6 | CASTEGGGWSTEAFF
TRBJ2-7 | TRBV19 | CATSGTASSYEQYF
TRBJ2-1 | TRBV9 | CASSVGRGSSYNEQFF
TRBJ2-3 | TRBV20-1 | CSARYFNASTDTQYF
TRBJ2-5 | TRBV9 | CASSLAGSGETQYF
TRBJ1-5 | TRBV6-2/TRBV6-3 | CASSGPAFSNQPQHF
TRBJ2-3 | TRBV18 | CASSPMTGEGTQYF
TRBJ1-2 | TRBV10-3 | CATSDPGAATF
TRBJ2-5 | TRBV29-1 | CSGGRAQETQYF
TRBJ2-7 | TRBV27 | CASSRDRVNYEQYF
TRBJ2-5 | TRBV20-1 | CSAGTSGRKTQYF
TRBJ1-1 | TRBV5-1 | CASSFRLGSQMGSTEAFF
TRBJ2-1 | TRBV7-8 | CASSVRDRGWNEQFF
TRBJ2-1 | TRBV6-2/TRBV6-3 | CASARGNEQFF
TRBJ2-5 | TRBV5-6 | CASSFYICSARDWATLETQYF
TRBJ2-6 | TRBV12-3/TRBV12-4 | CASSPGDLISGANVLTF
TRBJ2-6 | TRBV9 | CASSVGDFSGANVLTF
TRBJ2-1 | TRBV3-1 | CASSLSGSLGNEQFF
TRBJ2-7 | TRBV11-3 | CASSLDAGGTYEQYF
TRBJ1-6 | TRBV30 | CAWSKTGSSYNSPLHF
TRBJ2-1 | TRBV28 | CASRRRNEQFF
TRBJ2-7 | TRBV5-1 | CASSLDGGVYEQYF
TRBJ2-5 | TRBV6-5 | CASSIPTASRGETQYF
TRBJ1-1 | TRBV30 | CAWSVGGKDTEAFF
TRBJ1-1 | TRBV5-1 | CASSLADRIEAFF
TRBJ2-1 | TRBV12-3/TRBV12-4 | CASSRGLAGGVEQFF
TRBJ2-1 | TRBV5-5 | CASSFYRSSSYNEQFF
TRBJ2-1 | TRBV28 | CASSLSLAGNEQFF
TRBJ2-7 | TRBV7-8 | CASSLGVRIYEQYF
TRBJ2-1 | TRBV3-1 | CASSQDRGLVTYNEQFF
TRBJ2-4 | TRBV3-1 | CASSGRRWGVNIQYF
TRBJ2-1 | TRBV6-8 | CASSYNLGGNEQFF
TRBJ1-1 | TRBV29-1 | CSVAGVGTILMNTEAFF
TRBJ1-1 | TRBV25-1 | CASSAGTNTEAFF
TRBJ2-5 | TRBV10-3 | CAISDFGGETQYF
TRBJ2-5 | TRBV20-1 | CSASMGQGRPPQETQYF
TRBJ2-7 | TRBV7-2 | CASSTQGQSYEQYF
TRBJ1-5 | TRBV18 | CASSPTGGGNQPQHF
TRBJ2-7 | TRBV28 | CASSATDRAKNEQYF
TRBJ2-1 | TRBV28 | CASSLVVSGNEQFF
TRBJ2-7 | TRBV7-2 | CASSLAERGGGVEQYF
TRBJ2-3 | TRBV9 | CASSARTISTDTQYF
TRBJ1-2 | TRBV6-1 | CASSEAGQPNYGYTF
TRBJ1-3 | TRBV4-2 | CASSHEQGAGNTIYF